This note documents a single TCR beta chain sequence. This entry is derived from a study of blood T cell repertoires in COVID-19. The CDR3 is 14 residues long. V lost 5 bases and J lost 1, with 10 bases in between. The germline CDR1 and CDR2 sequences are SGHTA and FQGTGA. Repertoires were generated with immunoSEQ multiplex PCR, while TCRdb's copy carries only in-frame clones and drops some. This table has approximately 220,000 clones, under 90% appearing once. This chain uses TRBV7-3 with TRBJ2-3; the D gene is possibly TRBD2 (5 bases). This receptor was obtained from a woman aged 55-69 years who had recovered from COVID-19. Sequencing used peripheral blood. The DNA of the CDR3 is TGTGCCAGCAGCCCTACTAGTGGCACAGATACGCAGTATTTT. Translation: CASSPTSGTDTQYF.